This section outlines one T cell receptor (beta chain) sequence together with its context. The antigen remains unidentified. One end of the junction is discordant with germline, which a read error may explain. This specimen belongs to a study of breast tumors, draining lymph nodes, adjacent tissues. Whole-study findings and limits: Tumor repertoires ranked between lymph nodes and nontumor tissue in diversity, with V and J gene preferences. Data fit most tumor T cells coming from lymph node, expanding in tumor.

CDR1 and CDR2 (germline): SGHTA, FQGNSA. This CDR3 contains 20 residues. Samples came from axillary lymph nodes draining the breast cancer. Via MiXCR, TCRdb re-called the multiplex PCR reads, giving one row per CDR3 protein. The sample lists tens of thousands of distinct CDR3 sequences; approximately 30% were seen once. The chain carries TRBV7-2 and TRBJ2-7, with a tentative D call TRBD2 (6 bases). The sequence came from a female donor with breast cancer. Some clones in this sample may be carry-over from other donors' samples. Sequenced sample: axillary lymph node tissue. CDR3 residues: CASSQTAGTLLAFRAYERYF. The CDR3 bases are TGTGCCAGCAGCCAAACCGCCGGGACTTTATTGGCGTTTCGCGCCTACGAGCGGTACTTC.